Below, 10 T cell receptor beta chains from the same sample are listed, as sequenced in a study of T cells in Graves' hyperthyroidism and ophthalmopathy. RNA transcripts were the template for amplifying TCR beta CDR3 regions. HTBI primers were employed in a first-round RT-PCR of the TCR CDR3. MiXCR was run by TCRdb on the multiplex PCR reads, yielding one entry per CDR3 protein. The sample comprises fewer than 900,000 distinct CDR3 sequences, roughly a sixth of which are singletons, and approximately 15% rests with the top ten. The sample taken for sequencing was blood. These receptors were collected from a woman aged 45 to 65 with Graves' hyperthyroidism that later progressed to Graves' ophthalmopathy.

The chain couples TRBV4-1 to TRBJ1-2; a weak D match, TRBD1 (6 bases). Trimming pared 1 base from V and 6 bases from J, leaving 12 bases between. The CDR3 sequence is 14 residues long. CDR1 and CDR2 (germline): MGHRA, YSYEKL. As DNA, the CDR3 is TGCGCCAGCAGCCAAGTCAGGGGAGAGGATGGCTACACCTTC. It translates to CASSQVRGEDGYTF.

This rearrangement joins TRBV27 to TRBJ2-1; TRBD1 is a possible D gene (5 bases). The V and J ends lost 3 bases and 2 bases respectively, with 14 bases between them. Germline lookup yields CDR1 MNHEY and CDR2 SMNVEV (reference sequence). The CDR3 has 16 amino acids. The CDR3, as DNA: TGTGCCAGCAGTTTTGTGGGGCAAAGGACCTACAATGAGCAGTTCTTC. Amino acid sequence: CASSFVGQRTYNEQFF.

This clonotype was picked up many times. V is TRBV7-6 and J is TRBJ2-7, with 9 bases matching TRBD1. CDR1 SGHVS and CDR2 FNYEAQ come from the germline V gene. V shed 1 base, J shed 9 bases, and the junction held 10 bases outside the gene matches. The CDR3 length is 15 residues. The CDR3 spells CASSLGSRQGVGQYF. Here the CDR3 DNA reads TGTGCCAGCAGCTTAGGGTCGCGACAGGGGGTCGGGCAGTACTTC. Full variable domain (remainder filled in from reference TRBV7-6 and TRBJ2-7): GAGVSQSPRYKVTKRGQDVALRCDPISGHVSLYWYRQALGQGPEFLTYFNYEAQQDKSGLPNDRFSAERPEGSISTLTIQRTEQRDSAMYRCASSLGSRQGVGQYFGPGTRLTVT.

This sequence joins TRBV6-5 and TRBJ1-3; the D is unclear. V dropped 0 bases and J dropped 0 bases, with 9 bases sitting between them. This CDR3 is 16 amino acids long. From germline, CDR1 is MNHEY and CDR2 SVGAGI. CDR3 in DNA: TGTGCCAGCAGTTACTCAACTCCCGCCTCTGGAAACACCATATATTTT. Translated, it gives CASSYSTPASGNTIYF.

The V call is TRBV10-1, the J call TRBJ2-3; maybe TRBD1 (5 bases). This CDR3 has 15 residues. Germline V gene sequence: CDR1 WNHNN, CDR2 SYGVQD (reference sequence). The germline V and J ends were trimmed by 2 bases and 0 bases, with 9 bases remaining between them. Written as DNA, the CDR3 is TGCGCCAGCAGTGAGCAGGGTCGGAGCACAGATACGCAGTATTTT. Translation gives CASSEQGRSTDTQYF.

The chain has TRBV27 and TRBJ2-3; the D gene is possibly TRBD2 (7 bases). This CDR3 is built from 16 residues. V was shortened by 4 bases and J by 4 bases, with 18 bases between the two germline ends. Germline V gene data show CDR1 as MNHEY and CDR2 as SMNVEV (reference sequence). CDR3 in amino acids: CASSWGAGRVADTQYF. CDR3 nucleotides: TGTGCCAGCAGTTGGGGGGCAGGGAGGGTTGCAGATACGCAGTATTTT.

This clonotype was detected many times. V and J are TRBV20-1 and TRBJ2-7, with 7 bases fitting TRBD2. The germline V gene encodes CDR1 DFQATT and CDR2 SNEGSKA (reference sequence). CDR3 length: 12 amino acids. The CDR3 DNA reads TGCAGCGGGGGAGGGCCAGACTACGAGCAGTACTTC. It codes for CSGGGPDYEQYF.

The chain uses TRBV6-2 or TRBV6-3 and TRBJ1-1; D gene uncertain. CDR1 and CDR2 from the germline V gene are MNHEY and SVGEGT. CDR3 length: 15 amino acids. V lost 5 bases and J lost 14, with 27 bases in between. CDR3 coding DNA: TGTGCCAGCAGTCCGTACCCCGCCCTGGCAAGGATGACGTTCTTT. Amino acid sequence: CASSPYPALARMTFF.

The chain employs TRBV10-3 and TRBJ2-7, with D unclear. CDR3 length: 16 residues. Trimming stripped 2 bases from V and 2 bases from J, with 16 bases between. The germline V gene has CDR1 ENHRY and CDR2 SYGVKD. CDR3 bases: TGTGCCATCAGTGAGGAGAAGGGCAAGCTTACCTACGAGCAGTACTTC. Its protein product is CAISEEKGKLTYEQYF.

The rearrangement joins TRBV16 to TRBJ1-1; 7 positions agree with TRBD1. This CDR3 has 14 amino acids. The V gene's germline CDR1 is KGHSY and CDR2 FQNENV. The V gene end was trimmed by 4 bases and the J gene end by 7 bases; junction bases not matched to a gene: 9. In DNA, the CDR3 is TGTGCCAGCAGCCTGACCGGGACAGCTAATGAAGCTTTCTTT. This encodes CASSLTGTANEAFF.